A single sample is the source of the 32 T cell receptor beta chains below, sequenced in a study of neurological immune-mediated disorders. Documented time point: longitudinal time-point 2. TCRdb re-called the 5' RACE reads with MiXCR, one entry per CDR3 protein. The sample shows tens of thousands of distinct CDR3 sequences, around 13% of them seen only once. Sequencing was done on a sample of PBMCs. The receptor set was obtained from a woman aged 40 to 55 in good health.

On this clonotype itself: This may be a read error: a much more frequent sequence differs by one nucleotide. The gene calls are TRBV5-1 and TRBJ1-2, with 10 bases aligning to TRBD1. The CDR3 runs 15 residues. Per the germline V gene, CDR1 is SGHRS and CDR2 is YFSETQ. The CDR3 DNA reads TGCGCCAGCAGTTACTACGGGACAGGGGACTATGGCCACACCTTC. Translated, it gives CASSYYGTGDYGHTF.

This clonotype was counted at least ten times. The rearrangement uses TRBV6-2 or TRBV6-3 and TRBJ1-5; 8 bases are shared with TRBD1. J lost 8 bases, V lost 6 bases, and 3 bases had no gene match. The germline CDR1 and CDR2 sequences are MNHEY and SVGEGT. The CDR3 is 12 residues long. Here the CDR3 reads CASRRTGKPQHF. Here the CDR3 DNA reads TGTGCCAGCAGGCGGACAGGGAAGCCCCAGCATTTT.

The table lists this clonotype with many counts. V and J are TRBV6-1 and TRBJ1-2; D gene uncertain. CDR1 is MNHNS and CDR2 is SASEGT in the germline V gene. The CDR3 spans 13 residues. V was pared by 8 bases and J by 4 bases, with 14 bases between. This chain's CDR3 is CASAPGILYGYTF. For the CDR3, the DNA is TGTGCCAGCGCTCCCGGGATCCTCTATGGCTACACCTTC.

In this sample, this clonotype turned up many times. The chain uses TRBV12-3 or TRBV12-4 and TRBJ2-7; TRBD2 matches at 11 bases. The trim removed 4 bases at V and 3 bases at J, leaving 2 bases unmatched. The CDR3 is 14 residues long. CDR3 nucleotides: TGTGCCAGCAGTTCGACTAGCGGGATCTACGAGCAGTACTTC. Translation gives CASSSTSGIYEQYF.

The V call is TRBV4-1, the J call TRBJ2-2, with 7 bases that match TRBD2. Germline V gene lookup returns CDR1 MGHRA and CDR2 YSYEKL. There are 15 residues in the CDR3. Trimming at V came to 4 bases and at J to 4 bases, leaving 6 bases not matched to a gene. The CDR3 reads CASSRRSGGTGELFF. The CDR3 DNA sequence: TGCGCCAGCAGCCGGAGGTCGGGGGGCACCGGGGAGCTGTTTTTT.

The chain carries TRBV11-3 and TRBJ2-3, with a possible D match to TRBD2 (5 bases). The germline CDR1 and CDR2 sequences are SGHNT and YENEEA. CDR3 length: 13 residues. V was pared by 5 bases and J by 1 base, with 7 bases between. CDR3 bases: TGTGCCAGCAGCGGGCGGGGCACAGATACGCAGTATTTT. Translated, it gives CASSGRGTDTQYF.

This clonotype was detected ten times or more. The chain carries TRBV15 and TRBJ1-3, with D unresolved. There are 15 residues in the CDR3. Germline CDR1 LNHNV, CDR2 YYDKDF (reference sequence). V gave up 9 bases and J gave up 0 bases, with 15 bases separating them. CDR3 sequence (DNA): TGTGCCACAGTTGGTGTGGGGTTCTCTGGAAACACCATATATTTT. It encodes CATVGVGFSGNTIYF.

This clonotype was seen many times. This chain uses TRBV10-2 with TRBJ2-2; TRBD2 matches at 7 bases. Germline V gene sequence: CDR1 WSHSY, CDR2 SAAADI. The CDR3 sequence is 12 residues long. Germline trimming cut 11 bases from V and 8 bases from J; bases unmatched to any gene: 8. The CDR3 DNA sequence: TGCGCCGGGAGGGACCCGGGGGGGGAGCTGTTTTTT. It is translated as CAGRDPGGELFF.

This clonotype was found many times. This rearrangement joins TRBV9 to TRBJ2-5; D remains unclear. Deletions cut 1 base from V and 4 bases from J, with 8 bases between. CDR1 is SGDLS and CDR2 is YYNGEE in the germline V gene. The length of the CDR3 is 13 residues. The CDR3 loop reads CASSVSGPETQYF. The CDR3 nucleotides are TGTGCCAGCAGCGTATCGGGCCCAGAGACCCAGTACTTC.

Many counts were recorded for this clonotype. The V gene is TRBV25-1, the J gene TRBJ2-1; D remains unclear. Germline V gene lookup returns CDR1 MGHDK and CDR2 SYGVNS. There are 12 residues in the CDR3. V shed 8 bases and J shed 8 bases, with 13 bases lying between them. The CDR3 DNA reads as TGTGCCAGCCTGGAGCTAGGGTATGAGCAGTTCTTC. Residues: CASLELGYEQFF.

This clonotype has a count of ten or more. The gene calls are TRBV10-3 and TRBJ1-5, with D perhaps TRBD1 (6 bases). CDR1 is ENHRY and CDR2 is SYGVKD in the germline V gene. This CDR3 comprises 17 residues. Between the trimmed V and J ends, which lost 2 bases and 1 base, there was a span of 15 bases. This chain's CDR3 is CAISEAPGHGSNQPQHF. Here the CDR3 DNA reads TGTGCCATCAGTGAGGCACCGGGACACGGAAGCAATCAGCCCCAGCATTTT.

The table lists this clonotype with many counts. The V gene is TRBV4-2, the J gene TRBJ2-7, with D possibly matching TRBD2 (6 bases). V was trimmed by 0 bases and J by 1 base, leaving 13 bases between them. This CDR3 region has 16 residues. Germline values: CDR1 LGHNA, CDR2 YNFKEQ. Written as DNA, the CDR3 is TGTGCCAGCAGCCAAGATTTTGCGGGGCTGTCCTACGAGCAGTACTTC. Its protein product is CASSQDFAGLSYEQYF.

The rearrangement joins TRBV11-2 to TRBJ2-7, with a tentative D call TRBD1 (6 bases). V was pared by 3 bases and J by 5 bases, with 17 bases between. This CDR3 spans 15 amino acids. Germline lookup yields CDR1 SGHAT and CDR2 FQNNGV. CDR3 in DNA: TGTGCCAGCAGCTTTGGACAGACTCCCCTCCACGAGCAGTACTTC. Translated: CASSFGQTPLHEQYF.

This clonotype was detected many times. The chain uses TRBV9 and TRBJ1-2; D possibly corresponds to TRBD1 (5 bases). In germline, CDR1 is SGDLS, CDR2 YYNGEE. The CDR3 loop spans 15 amino acids. V dropped 4 bases and J dropped 8 bases, with 21 bases sitting between them. CDR3 sequence (DNA): TGTGCCAGCAGCTTAGACGGCAGGGACTCAGGCGGCTACACCTTC. Amino acid sequence: CASSLDGRDSGGYTF.

Ten or more counts support this clonotype. The V call is TRBV5-1, the J call TRBJ2-7; D might be TRBD2 (6 bases). V was shortened by 9 bases and J by 5 bases, with 18 bases between the two germline ends. CDR3 size: 13 residues. Per germline, CDR1 SGHRS and CDR2 YFSETQ. CDR3 sequence (DNA): TGCGCCACCTCACCCGGGGGTCTGGACGAGCAGTACTTC. This sequence encodes CATSPGGLDEQYF.

This clonotype occurred many times. The chain joins TRBV27 to TRBJ1-1, with 9 bases identical to TRBD1. CDR3 length: 15 amino acids. Per the germline V gene, CDR1 is MNHEY and CDR2 is SMNVEV (reference sequence). Trimming at V came to 4 bases and at J to 3 bases, leaving 6 bases not matched to a gene. In DNA, the CDR3 is TGTGCCAGCAGTTCGGGGACAGGGTCGTACACTGAAGCTTTCTTT. Translating it yields CASSSGTGSYTEAFF.

This clonotype appeared many times. The chain combines TRBV7-2 with TRBJ1-2, with 7 bases identical to TRBD1. Germline values: CDR1 SGHTA, CDR2 FQGNSA. V trimming: 5 bases; J trimming: 6 bases; junction bases outside the gene matches: 9. There are 14 residues in the CDR3. This chain's CDR3 is CASSPWTGSHGYTF. Here the CDR3 DNA reads TGTGCCAGCAGCCCTTGGACAGGCTCACATGGCTACACCTTC.

This clonotype has at least ten counts. The gene calls are TRBV4-3 and TRBJ2-7; 14 nucleotides line up with TRBD2. Germline CDR1 is LGHNA and CDR2 is YSLEER. With 5 bases clipped from V and 5 bases from J, the junction kept 8 bases outside the gene matches. The CDR3 runs to 16 residues. In DNA form, the CDR3 reads TGCGCCAGCAGCTCTACCGGGACTAGCGGGAGCCACGAGCAGTACTTC. Encoded protein: CASSSTGTSGSHEQYF.

This clonotype was seen many times. The rearrangement uses TRBV9 and TRBJ1-4; the D is unclear. Deletions cut 0 bases from V and 0 bases from J, with 3 bases between. Germline loops: CDR1 SGDLS, CDR2 YYNGEE. The CDR3 covers 14 residues. CDR3 nucleotide sequence: TGTGCCAGCAGCGTAGCCCCAACTAATGAAAAACTGTTTTTT. It specifies CASSVAPTNEKLFF.

This clonotype was seen many times. The chain uses TRBV5-1 and TRBJ2-1; D gene ambiguous. Germline values: CDR1 SGHRS, CDR2 YFSETQ. V was shortened by 2 bases and J by 3 bases, with 6 bases between the two germline ends. This CDR3 spans 13 amino acids. Here the CDR3 reads CASSFGDYNEQFF. CDR3 DNA sequence: TGCGCCAGCAGCTTCGGCGACTACAATGAGCAGTTCTTC.

The table lists this clonotype with many counts. The genes are TRBV7-2 and TRBJ2-3, with unresolved D. Germline CDR1 and CDR2: SGHTA and FQGNSA. CDR3 length: 14 amino acids. V lost 2 bases and J 4 bases, leaving 10 bases between the germline ends. The CDR3 here is CASSLPILADTQYF. The CDR3 nucleotides read TGTGCCAGCAGCTTACCCATTCTCGCAGATACGCAGTATTTT.

This clonotype occurred many times. The rearrangement links TRBV7-2 to TRBJ2-7, with a tentative D call TRBD1 (6 bases). The CDR3 extends over 12 amino acids. Looked up from germline, CDR1 is SGHTA and CDR2 is FQGNSA. The V and J ends lost 4 bases and 9 bases respectively, with 13 bases between them. In nucleotides, the CDR3 is TGTGCCAGCAGCTCTGCAGGGGTTGGGCAGTACTTC. Protein product: CASSSAGVGQYF. Supplemented by reference TRBV7-2 and TRBJ2-7, the full variable domain reads GAGVSQSPSNKVTEKGKDVELRCDPISGHTALYWYRQSLGQGLEFLIYFQGNSAPDKSGLPSDRFSAERTGGSVSTLTIQRTQQEDSAVYLCASSSAGVGQYFGPGTRLTVT.

This clonotype was recorded at least ten times. This chain connects TRBV7-7 to TRBJ2-2; possible D gene TRBD2, 6 bases. The germline V gene encodes CDR1 SSHAT and CDR2 FNYEAQ (reference sequence). V was pared by 4 bases and J by 1 base, with 13 bases between. This CDR3 has 16 residues. CDR3: CASSSQTGENTGELFF. DNA of the CDR3: TGTGCCAGCAGCTCGCAGACGGGGGAGAACACCGGGGAGCTGTTTTTT.

This clonotype ranks as medium-sized. The V and J genes are TRBV5-1 and TRBJ2-4; D remains ambiguous. The length of the CDR3 is 15 residues. Germline V gene sequence: CDR1 SGHRS, CDR2 YFSETQ. Trimming pared 1 base from V and 4 bases from J, leaving 12 bases between. The CDR3 DNA sequence: TGCGCCAGCAGCTTGTCGCAACAGCTAAAAAACATTCAGTACTTC. Translation gives CASSLSQQLKNIQYF.

The chain uses TRBV20-1 and TRBJ2-1, with a tentative D call TRBD2 (5 bases). Trimming cost V 2 bases and J 12 bases, with 17 bases left between them. The CDR3 is 13 residues long. CDR1 DFQATT and CDR2 SNEGSKA come from the germline V gene (reference sequence). In DNA form, the CDR3 reads TGCAGTGCTAGATCTACAGTGGACTTGGGGCAGTTCTTC. Translating it yields CSARSTVDLGQFF.

Many counts were recorded for this clonotype. The chain employs TRBV20-1 and TRBJ1-1; D is possibly TRBD1 (5 bases). The V end was cut by 3 bases, the J end by 1 base, with 9 bases between. Germline CDR1 and CDR2: DFQATT and SNEGSKA (reference sequence). The CDR3 length is 13 residues. For the CDR3, the DNA is TGCAGTGCTAGTCCCAGGGAGAACACTGAAGCTTTCTTT. Translated: CSASPRENTEAFF.

The genes are TRBV5-1 and TRBJ1-1, with D possibly TRBD1 on 5 matching bases. This CDR3 has 15 amino acids. Germline V gives CDR1 SGHRS, CDR2 YFSETQ. Trimming left V 4 bases short and J 0 bases short, with 13 bases between. The chain's CDR3 is CASSQPGTMNTEAFF. Here the CDR3 DNA reads TGCGCCAGCAGCCAACCCGGGACTATGAACACTGAAGCTTTCTTT.

The genes are TRBV5-1 and TRBJ2-7; 10 nucleotides match TRBD2. The trim removed 4 bases at V and 6 bases at J, leaving 10 bases unmatched. CDR3 length: 15 amino acids. Germline V lookup: CDR1 SGHRS, CDR2 YFSETQ. This chain's CDR3 is CASSRRASGRPEQYF. DNA of the CDR3: TGCGCCAGCAGCCGGAGGGCTAGCGGGAGACCCGAGCAGTACTTC.

There are many counts of this clonotype. The gene calls are TRBV12-3 or TRBV12-4 and TRBJ1-2; D is undetermined. Trimming cost V 6 bases and J 14 bases, with 16 bases left between them. This CDR3 is built from 11 residues. CDR3 sequence reads: CASSPFGQATF. CDR3 DNA sequence: TGTGCCAGCAGCCCCTTTGGGCAGGCAACCTTC.

This clonotype showed up many times. The rearrangement links TRBV4-2 to TRBJ1-4; D gene uncertain. The V end was cut by 1 base, the J end by 0 bases, with 21 bases between. CDR1 and CDR2 (germline): LGHNA, YNFKEQ. The CDR3 totals 20 residues. The CDR3 loop is CASSQVVSYGDTTTNEKLFF. The DNA of the CDR3 is TGTGCCAGCAGCCAAGTCGTCTCGTATGGGGATACTACAACTAATGAAAAACTGTTTTTT.

Relative to its sample, this clonotype is medium-sized. The V call is TRBV7-9, the J call TRBJ1-3; D is unresolved. The CDR3 totals 11 residues. Deletions cut 6 bases from V and 4 bases from J, with 4 bases between. Germline CDR1 is SEHNR and CDR2 is FQNEAQ (reference sequence). The CDR3 spells CASRTGNTIYF. The CDR3 coding sequence is TGTGCCAGCAGGACGGGAAACACCATATATTTT. The full variable domain, completed using reference TRBV7-9 and TRBJ1-3, is DTGVSQNPRHKITKRGQNVTFRCDPISEHNRLYWYRQTLGQGPEFLTYFQNEAQLEKSRLLSDRFSAERPKGSFSTLEIQRTEQGDSAMYLCASRTGNTIYFGEGSWLTVV.

This clonotype was observed a few times. This chain uses TRBV12-3 or TRBV12-4 with TRBJ1-3; TRBD1 is a possible D gene (5 bases). The CDR3 has 15 amino acids. V lost 5 bases and J lost 2, with 13 bases in between. CDR3 DNA sequence: TGTGCCAGCAGTGGGGCAGGGCGGCCTGGAAACACCATATATTTT. Its protein is CASSGAGRPGNTIYF.